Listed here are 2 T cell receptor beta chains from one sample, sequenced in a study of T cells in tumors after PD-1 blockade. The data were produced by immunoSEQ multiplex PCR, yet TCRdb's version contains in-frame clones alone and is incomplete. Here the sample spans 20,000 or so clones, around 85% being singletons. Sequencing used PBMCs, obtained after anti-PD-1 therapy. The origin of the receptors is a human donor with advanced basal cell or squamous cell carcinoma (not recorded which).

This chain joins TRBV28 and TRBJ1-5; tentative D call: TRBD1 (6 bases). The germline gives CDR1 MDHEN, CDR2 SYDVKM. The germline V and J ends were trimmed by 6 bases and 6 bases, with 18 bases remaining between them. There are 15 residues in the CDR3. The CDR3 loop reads CASRRPGPGAQPQHF. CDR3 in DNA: TGTGCCAGCAGGAGACCAGGGCCGGGGGCTCAGCCCCAGCATTTT.

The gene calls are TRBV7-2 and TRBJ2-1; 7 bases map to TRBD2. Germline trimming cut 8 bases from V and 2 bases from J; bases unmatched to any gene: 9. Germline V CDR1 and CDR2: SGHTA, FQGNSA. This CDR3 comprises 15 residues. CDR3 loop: CASQESGTAYNEQFF. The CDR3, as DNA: TGTGCCAGCCAAGAGAGCGGGACGGCCTACAATGAGCAGTTCTTC.